A single T cell receptor (beta chain) is shown here with its context. No cognate antigen has been identified for it. Sequenced on a NextSeq 550. The Human TCR Profiling Kit (MiLaboratory) was used to make UMI-labeled 5' RACE TRB cDNA libraries. cDNA synthesis used the entire amount of extracted RNA, and PCR amplification then used the entire amount of cDNA produced. Libraries were prepared in parallel with an identical number of PCR cycles. The authors' analysis ran thus. MIGEC and MiXCR extracted about 48,000 +/- 9,800 unique UMI-labeled TRB cDNA molecules per library, requiring at least two reads per UMI. On average, each library contained about 40,000 +/- 10,000 functional in-frame TRB CDR3 nucleotide clonotypes without stop codons. After downsampling to 5000 UMI-labeled TRB molecules per sample, diversity metrics, including normalized Shannon-Wiener and Chao1, were computed in VDJtools. Clonotype-size-weighted physicochemical properties of the central five CDR3 residues (interaction energy, strength, volume and Kidera factor 4) were computed in VDJtools. Reads reprocessed by TCRdb are summarized as one entry per CDR3 protein sequence, and DNA is absent. None of the V and J calls come from the authors' own analysis; TCRdb made them. The sample table gives 85,000 to 130,000 distinct CDR3 sequences. The top ten hold roughly 0.4% of the sample.

This sample was included in a study of CXCR3-negative and CXCR3-positive naive CD8 T cells (dated by TCRdb to 2018 to 2020). Regarding the research as a whole: Some 150 million TRB reads were obtained in total, roughly 1.5 +/- 0.3 million reads per library. Diversity and physicochemical repertoire analyses were performed on 11 donors pooled from two independent experiments. The TRBV-TRBJ cluster analysis covered naive subsets from about 5 donors and memory cells from 3 donors. Paper-wide results and their limitations: Because surface CD5, which is linked to self-reactivity in mice, was comparable between the naive subsets, TCR interaction strength was also inferred from the physicochemical properties of TRB CDR3s. CXCR3 expression partially decreased after cryopreservation, so most assays used freshly isolated PBMCs. TRB CDR3s from CXCR3-positive naive cells showed higher hydrophobicity (lower Kidera factor 4), lower energy, and higher strength and volume indices than CXCR3-negative naive cells. Naive CXCR3-negative and CXCR3-positive cells from the same donor showed similar TRBV-TRBJ usage, whereas memory cells showed distinct patterns. Repertoire diversity was comparably high in both naive subsets but much lower in memory CD8+ T cells.

The CDR3 runs 14 amino acids, cysteine and phenylalanine included. Only the protein is on record. According to the germline V gene, CDR1 reads SGDLS and CDR2 reads YYNGEE. Each CD8+ T cell subset was flow-sorted in triplicate, with some 300,000 cells per subset placed directly into RLT lysis buffer. To exclude memory contaminants, naive CD8+ T cells were stringently defined as CD45RO-CCR7+CD27+CD95-. Using standard density gradient centrifugation, peripheral blood mononuclear cells were isolated from buffy coats. Naive CXCR3-negative and CXCR3-positive CD8+ T cells were flow-sorted on a FACSAria III. An RNeasy Mini Kit was used to extract total RNA from the sorted cells.

The sequenced sample consisted of naive CXCR3+ CD8+ T cells from blood. This specimen's cell subset or site label, interpreted: CD45RO-CCR7+CD27+CD95- naive CD8+ T cells expressing CXCR3 (TNR3+). The sequence derives from a human donor in good health. Some clones in this sample may be carry-over from other donors' samples. Recombination linked TRBV9 to TRBJ2-1; TCRdb calls TRBD1, which cannot be checked without DNA. The CDR3 reads CASSPGVSYNEQFF.